This section outlines one T cell receptor beta chain sequence together with its context. As handled by the study authors: Estimates of nucleated cell counts were drawn from the amplification of reference gene primers. Profiling relied on immunoSEQ multiplex PCR, and the TCRdb table lists in-frame clones only, not all of them. The V and J calls and clone size are taken from that table; D and trimming were inferred from the DNA. The sample has about 440,000 clones, roughly 88% seen once; the top ten hold about 0.57%. Individuals aged about 18 to 100 years were recruited from approximately 24 US areas. Two consecutive negative NP/OP PCR tests, clearance, or resolved symptoms defined Cohort 3 recovery. The sample is drawn from a study of blood T cell repertoires in COVID-19. The wider study: Collection of acute and convalescent COVID-19 samples took place in the United States, Italy and Spain.

This TCR came from a man aged 18 to 29 who had recovered from COVID-19. Sequencing was done on a sample of PBMCs or T cells enriched from blood (not recorded which).

The CDR3 coding sequence is TGTGCCAGCAGTTTAAGGTCAACAGGGGGGAATTCACCCCTCCACTTT. It specifies CASSLRSTGGNSPLHF. The chain is built from TRBV27 and TRBJ1-6, with TRBD1 matching 8 bases. This CDR3 spans 16 amino acids. V dropped 2 bases and J dropped 7; count of bases not matched to a gene: 7. Germline V lookup: CDR1 MNHEY, CDR2 SMNVEV (reference sequence).